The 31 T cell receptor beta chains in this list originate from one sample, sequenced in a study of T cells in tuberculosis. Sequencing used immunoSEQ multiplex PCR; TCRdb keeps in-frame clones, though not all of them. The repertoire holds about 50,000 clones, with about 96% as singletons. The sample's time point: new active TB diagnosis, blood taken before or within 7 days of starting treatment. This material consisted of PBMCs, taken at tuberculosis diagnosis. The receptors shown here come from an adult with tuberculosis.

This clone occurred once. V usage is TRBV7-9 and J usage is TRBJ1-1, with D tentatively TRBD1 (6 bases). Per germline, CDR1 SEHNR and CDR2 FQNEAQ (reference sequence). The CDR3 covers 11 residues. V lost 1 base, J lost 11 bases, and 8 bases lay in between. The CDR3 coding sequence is TGTGCCAGCAGCTTAGGGCAGGGGGCTTTCTTT. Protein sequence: CASSLGQGAFF.

The CDR3 DNA is TGTGCCAGCACAGGGGGGCGCGAGCAGTACTTC. This codes for CASTGGREQYF. This chain connects TRBV6-5 to TRBJ2-7, with D possibly being TRBD1 (7 bases). Germline V CDR1 and CDR2: MNHEY, SVGAGI. Trimming cost V 7 bases and J 6 bases, with 10 bases left between them. This CDR3 is 11 amino acids long.

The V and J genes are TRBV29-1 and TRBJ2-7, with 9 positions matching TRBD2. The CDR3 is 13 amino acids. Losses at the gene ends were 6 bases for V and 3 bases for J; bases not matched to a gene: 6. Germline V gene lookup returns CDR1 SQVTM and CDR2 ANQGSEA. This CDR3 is CSVASGKNYEQYF. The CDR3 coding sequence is TGCAGCGTCGCTAGCGGGAAAAACTACGAGCAGTACTTC.

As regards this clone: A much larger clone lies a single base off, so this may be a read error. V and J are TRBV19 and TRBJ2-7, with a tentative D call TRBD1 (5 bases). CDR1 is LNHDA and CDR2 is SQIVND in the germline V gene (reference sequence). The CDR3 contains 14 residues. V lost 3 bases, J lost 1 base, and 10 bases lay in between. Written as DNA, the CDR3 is TGTGCCAGTAGTATCAAGCAGGGTTCCTACGAGCAGTACTTC. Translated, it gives CASSIKQGSYEQYF.

The CDR3 here is CASSPGTVNQPQHF. As DNA, the CDR3 is TGCGCCAGCAGCCCTGGGACAGTTAATCAGCCCCAGCATTTT. The chain employs TRBV5-1 and TRBJ1-5; 7 bases are shared with TRBD1. The CDR3 totals 14 residues. V trimming: 4 bases; J trimming: 4 bases; junction bases outside the gene matches: 5. Germline lookup yields CDR1 SGHRS and CDR2 YFSETQ. Full variable domain (remainder filled in from reference TRBV5-1 and TRBJ1-5): KAGVTQTPRYLIKTRGQQVTLSCSPISGHRSVSWYQQTPGQGLQFLFEYFSETQRNKGNFPGRFSGRQFSNSRSEMNVSTLELGDSALYLCASSPGTVNQPQHFGDGTRLSIL.

CDR3 amino acids: CASSPSGSSYEQYF. The CDR3 bases are TGTGCCAGCAGCCCTTCCGGGAGCTCCTACGAGCAGTACTTC. The gene calls are TRBV5-5 and TRBJ2-7, with D tentatively TRBD2 (6 bases). The germline CDR1 and CDR2 sequences are SGHKS and YYEKEE (reference sequence). With 4 bases removed from V and 0 bases from J, the gap between germline ends came to 11 bases. The CDR3 has 14 residues.

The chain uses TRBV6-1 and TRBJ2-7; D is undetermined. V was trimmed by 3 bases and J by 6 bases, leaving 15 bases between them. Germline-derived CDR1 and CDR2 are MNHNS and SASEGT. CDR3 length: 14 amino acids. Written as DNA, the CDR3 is TGTGCCAGCAGTGATCAGCCAAAAGCGTTCGAGCAGTACTTC. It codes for CASSDQPKAFEQYF.

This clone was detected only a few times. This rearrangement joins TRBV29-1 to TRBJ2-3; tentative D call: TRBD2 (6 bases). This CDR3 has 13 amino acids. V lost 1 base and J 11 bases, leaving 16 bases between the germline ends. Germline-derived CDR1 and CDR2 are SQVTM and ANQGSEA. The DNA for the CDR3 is TGCAGCGTTGAAGGTCGGGGGACGTTAGTGCAGTATTTT. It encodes CSVEGRGTLVQYF.

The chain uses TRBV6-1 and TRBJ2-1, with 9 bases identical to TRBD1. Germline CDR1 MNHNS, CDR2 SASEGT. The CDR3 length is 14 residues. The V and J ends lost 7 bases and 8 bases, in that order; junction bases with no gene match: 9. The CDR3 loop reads CASMPGQGVYEQFF. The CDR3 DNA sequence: TGTGCCAGCATGCCGGGACAGGGTGTCTATGAGCAGTTCTTC.

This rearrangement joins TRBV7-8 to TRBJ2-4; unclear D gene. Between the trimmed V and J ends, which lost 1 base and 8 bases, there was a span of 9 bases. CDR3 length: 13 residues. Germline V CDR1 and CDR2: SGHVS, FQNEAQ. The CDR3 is CASSLDVPDIQYF. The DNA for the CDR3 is TGTGCCAGCAGCTTAGACGTCCCGGACATTCAGTACTTC.

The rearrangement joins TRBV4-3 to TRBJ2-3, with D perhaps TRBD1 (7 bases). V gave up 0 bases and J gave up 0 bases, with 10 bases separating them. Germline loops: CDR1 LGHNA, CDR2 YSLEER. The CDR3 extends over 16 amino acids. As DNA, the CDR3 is TGCGCCAGCAGCCAAGACCCAGGGGGGAGCACAGATACGCAGTATTTT. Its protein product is CASSQDPGGSTDTQYF.

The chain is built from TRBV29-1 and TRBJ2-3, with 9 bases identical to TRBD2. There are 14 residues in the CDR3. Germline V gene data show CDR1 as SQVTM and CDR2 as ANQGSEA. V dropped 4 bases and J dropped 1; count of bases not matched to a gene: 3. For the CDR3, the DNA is TGCAGCGTTGGACTAGCGGTCGGCACAGATACGCAGTATTTT. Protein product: CSVGLAVGTDTQYF.

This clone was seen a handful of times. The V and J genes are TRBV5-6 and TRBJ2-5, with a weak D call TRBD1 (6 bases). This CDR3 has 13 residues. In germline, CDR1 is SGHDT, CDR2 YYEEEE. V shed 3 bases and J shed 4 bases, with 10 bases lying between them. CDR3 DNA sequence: TGTGCCAGCAGCTACAGGGAAGGAGAGACCCAGTACTTC. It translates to CASSYREGETQYF.

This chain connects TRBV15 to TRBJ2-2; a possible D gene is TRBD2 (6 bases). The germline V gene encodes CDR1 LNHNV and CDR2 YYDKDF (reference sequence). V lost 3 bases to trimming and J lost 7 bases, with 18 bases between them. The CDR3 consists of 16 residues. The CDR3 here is CATSRGGTVSHGELFF. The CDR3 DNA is TGTGCCACCAGCAGGGGAGGAACAGTTAGTCACGGGGAGCTGTTTTTT.

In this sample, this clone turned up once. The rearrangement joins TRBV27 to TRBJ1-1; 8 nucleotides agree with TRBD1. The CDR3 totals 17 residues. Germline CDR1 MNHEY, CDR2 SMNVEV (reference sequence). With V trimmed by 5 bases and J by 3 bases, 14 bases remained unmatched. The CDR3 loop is CASSPTRRTGKDTEAFF. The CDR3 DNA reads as TGTGCCAGCAGTCCCACCCGCCGGACAGGGAAAGACACTGAAGCTTTCTTT.

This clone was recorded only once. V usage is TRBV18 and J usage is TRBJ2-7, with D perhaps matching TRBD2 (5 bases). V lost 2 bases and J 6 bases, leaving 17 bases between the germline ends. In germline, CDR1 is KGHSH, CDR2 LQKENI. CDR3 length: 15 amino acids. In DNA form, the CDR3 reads TGTGCCAGCTCACCAGGCAACAGCGGCAGGCTCGAGCAGTACTTC. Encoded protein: CASSPGNSGRLEQYF.

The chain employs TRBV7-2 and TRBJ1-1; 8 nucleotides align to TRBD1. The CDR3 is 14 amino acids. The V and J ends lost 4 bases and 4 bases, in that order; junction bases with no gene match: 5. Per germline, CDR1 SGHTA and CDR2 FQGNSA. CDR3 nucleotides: TGTGCCAGCAGCTCTCACAGGGGGTCCACTGAAGCTTTCTTT. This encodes CASSSHRGSTEAFF. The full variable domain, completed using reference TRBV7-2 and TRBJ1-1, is GAGVSQSPSNKVTEKGKDVELRCDPISGHTALYWYRQSLGQGLEFLIYFQGNSAPDKSGLPSDRFSAERTGGSVSTLTIQRTQQEDSAVYLCASSSHRGSTEAFFGQGTRLTVV.

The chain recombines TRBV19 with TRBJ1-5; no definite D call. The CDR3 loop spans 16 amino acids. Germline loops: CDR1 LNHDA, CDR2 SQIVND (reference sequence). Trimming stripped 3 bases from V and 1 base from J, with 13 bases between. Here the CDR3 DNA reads TGTGCCAGTAGTATCAAAGTGAGGTCGAGCAATCAGCCCCAGCATTTT. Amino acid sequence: CASSIKVRSSNQPQHF.

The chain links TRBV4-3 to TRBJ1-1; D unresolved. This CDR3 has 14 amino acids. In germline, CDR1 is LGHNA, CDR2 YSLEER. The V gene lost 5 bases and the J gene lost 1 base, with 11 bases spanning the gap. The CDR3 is CASSGLGGNTEAFF. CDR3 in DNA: TGCGCCAGCAGCGGTCTCGGCGGGAACACTGAAGCTTTCTTT.

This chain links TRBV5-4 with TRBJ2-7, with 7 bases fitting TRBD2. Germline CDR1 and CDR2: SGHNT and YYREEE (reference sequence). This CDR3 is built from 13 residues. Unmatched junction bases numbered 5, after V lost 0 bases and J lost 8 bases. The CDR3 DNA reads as TGTGCCAGCAGCTTGGTCCGGGGGGAACAGCAGTACTTC. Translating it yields CASSLVRGEQQYF.

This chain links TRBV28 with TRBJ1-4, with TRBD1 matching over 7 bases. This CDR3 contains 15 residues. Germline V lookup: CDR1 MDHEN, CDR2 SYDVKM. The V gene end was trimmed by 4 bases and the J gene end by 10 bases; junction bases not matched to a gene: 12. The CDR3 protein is CASSSPTGLGGKLFF. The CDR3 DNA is TGTGCCAGCAGTTCGCCGACAGGGTTGGGGGGAAAACTGTTTTTT.

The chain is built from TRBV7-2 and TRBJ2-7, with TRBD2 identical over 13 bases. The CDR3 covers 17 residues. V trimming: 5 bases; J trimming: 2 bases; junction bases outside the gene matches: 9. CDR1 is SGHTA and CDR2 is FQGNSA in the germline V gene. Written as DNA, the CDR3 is TGTGCCAGCAGCCCCATGGTTGGACTAGCGGGGGCCTACGAGCAGTACTTC. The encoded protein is CASSPMVGLAGAYEQYF.

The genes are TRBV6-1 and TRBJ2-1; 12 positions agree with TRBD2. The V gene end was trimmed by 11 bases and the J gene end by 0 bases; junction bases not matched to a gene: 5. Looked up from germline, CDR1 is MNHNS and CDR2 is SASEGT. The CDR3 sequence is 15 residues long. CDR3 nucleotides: TGTGCCGGGACTAGCGGGTCAAGCTCCTACAATGAGCAGTTCTTC. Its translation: CAGTSGSSSYNEQFF.

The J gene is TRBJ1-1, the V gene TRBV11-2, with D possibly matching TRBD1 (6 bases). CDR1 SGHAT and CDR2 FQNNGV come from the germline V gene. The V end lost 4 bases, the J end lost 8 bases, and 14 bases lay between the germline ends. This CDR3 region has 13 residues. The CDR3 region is CASSSTGSEEAFF. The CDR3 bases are TGTGCCAGCAGCTCTACAGGGTCGGAGGAAGCTTTCTTT.

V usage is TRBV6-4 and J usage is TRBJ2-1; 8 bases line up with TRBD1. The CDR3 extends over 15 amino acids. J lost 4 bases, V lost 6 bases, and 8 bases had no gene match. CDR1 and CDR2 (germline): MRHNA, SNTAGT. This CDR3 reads CASSRDRRNYNEQFF. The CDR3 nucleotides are TGTGCCAGCAGCCGGGACAGGCGAAATTACAATGAGCAGTTCTTC.

The CDR3 sequence: CASSGTVINQPQHF. The CDR3 DNA follows: TGTGCCAGCTCCGGGACAGTTATCAATCAGCCCCAGCATTTT. V gene TRBV2 combines with J gene TRBJ1-5, with TRBD1 matching over 7 bases. CDR1 SNHLY and CDR2 FYNNEI come from the germline V gene. The length of the CDR3 is 14 residues. J gave up 3 bases and V 8 bases, and 7 bases lay outside the gene matches.

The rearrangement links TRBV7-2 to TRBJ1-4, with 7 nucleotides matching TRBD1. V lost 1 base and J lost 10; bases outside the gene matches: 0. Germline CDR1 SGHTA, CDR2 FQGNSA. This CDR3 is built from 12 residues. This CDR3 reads CASSLDRGKLFF. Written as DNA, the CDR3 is TGTGCCAGCAGCTTAGACAGGGGAAAACTGTTTTTT.

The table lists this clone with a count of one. The CDR3 protein is CASSFYDRPGDGYTF. In nucleotides, the CDR3 is TGTGCCAGCAGCTTTTACGACAGGCCCGGGGATGGCTACACCTTC. The chain employs TRBV5-6 and TRBJ1-2; D is possibly TRBD1 (6 bases). The V gene's germline CDR1 is SGHDT and CDR2 YYEEEE. The CDR3 is 15 residues long. V was cut by 2 bases and J by 6 bases, with 17 bases left in between.

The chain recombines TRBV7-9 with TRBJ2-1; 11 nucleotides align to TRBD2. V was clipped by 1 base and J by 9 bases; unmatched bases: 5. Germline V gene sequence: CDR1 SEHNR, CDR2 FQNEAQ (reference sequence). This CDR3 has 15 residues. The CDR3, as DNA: TGTGCCAGCAGCTTAGTAGTTAGCGGGAGGGGTGAGCAGTTCTTC. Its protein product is CASSLVVSGRGEQFF.

The CDR3 region has the DNA TGTGCCAGCAGGACTAGCGGGAGCCCCGGGGAGCTGTTTTTT. Protein: CASRTSGSPGELFF. The chain recombines TRBV6-5 with TRBJ2-2; TRBD2 matches at 12 bases. CDR1 MNHEY and CDR2 SVGAGI come from the germline V gene. Trimming cost V 6 bases and J 6 bases; bases outside gene matches: 2. This CDR3 is built from 14 residues.

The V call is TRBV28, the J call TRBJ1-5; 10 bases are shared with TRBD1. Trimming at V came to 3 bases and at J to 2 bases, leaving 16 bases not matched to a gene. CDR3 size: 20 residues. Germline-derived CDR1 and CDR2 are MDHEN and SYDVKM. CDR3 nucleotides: TGTGCCAGCAGTTTGGGAGCGGGACAGGGGACGATAGTGGGCAATCAGCCCCAGCATTTT. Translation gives CASSLGAGQGTIVGNQPQHF.